Listed below are T cell receptor beta chains from one sample, sequenced in a study of blood T cell repertoires in COVID-19. Libraries were prepared by immunoSEQ multiplex PCR; TCRdb keeps only in-frame clonotypes and omits some of them. The profile covers 90,000 to 140,000 clones, with roughly 80% appearing a single time and over 9% taken by the ten largest. Specimen: peripheral blood. These receptors were collected from a woman in her seventies with acute or convalescent COVID-19. Each CDR3 is given with its conserved first and last residue. A D gene is named only where the DNA matches it firmly. Size tells how often a clone was seen (once, few, many) or the class of an expanded clone, and some rows leave it out.

>TRBJ2-3|TRBD2|TRBV6-2/TRBV6-3|NA
CASSYSVLAGPTDTQYF
TGTGCCAGCAGTTACTCTGTCTTAGCGGGACCCACAGATACGCAGTATTTT
>TRBJ2-1|TRBD1|TRBV19|NA
CASSIVGTDNEQFF
TGTGCCAGTAGTATAGTCGGGACAGACAATGAGCAGTTCTTC
>TRBJ2-2|NA|TRBV5-4|NA
CASSLTENTGELFF
TGTGCCAGCAGCCTTACAGAGAACACCGGGGAGCTGTTTTTT
>TRBJ2-7|TRBD2|TRBV6-5|NA
CASWGVRGDRHF
TGTGCCAGCTGGGGGGTGCGGGGGGATAGGCACTTC
>TRBJ2-1|TRBD2|TRBV2|NA
CASAQRRFLAGAGFF
TGTGCCAGCGCTCAGAGGAGGTTCCTAGCGGGGGCAGGGTTCTTC
>TRBJ2-7|TRBD1|TRBV5-6|NA
CASSLGGTDYEQYF
TGTGCCAGCAGCTTGGGGGGGACAGATTACGAGCAGTACTTC
>TRBJ2-3|NA|TRBV5-4|NA
CASRAFSTDTQYF
TGTGCCAGCAGGGCCTTCAGCACAGATACGCAGTATTTT
>TRBJ1-5|NA|TRBV7-9|NA
CASSFSGNQPQHF
TGTGCCAGCAGCTTCTCAGGGAATCAGCCCCAGCATTTT
>TRBJ1-3|NA|TRBV30|NA
CAWSVRGSGNTIYF
TGTGCCTGGAGTGTGAGAGGGTCTGGAAACACCATATATTTT
>TRBJ1-5|NA|TRBV27|once
CASSFRSYQPQHF
TGTGCCAGCAGTTTTAGATCGTATCAGCCCCAGCATTTT
>TRBJ1-2|NA|TRBV2|NA
CASSVQLQVNYGYTF
TGTGCCAGCAGTGTCCAGCTGCAGGTGAACTATGGCTACACCTTC
>TRBJ1-2|NA|TRBV30|NA
CAWSVPGSDGYGYTF
TGTGCCTGGAGTGTACCGGGGTCAGACGGGTATGGCTACACCTTC
>TRBJ2-2|NA|TRBV5-1|NA
CASSPLSGRVTGELFF
TGCGCCAGCAGCCCCTTAAGTGGGCGCGTGACCGGGGAGCTGTTTTTT
>TRBJ1-6|NA|TRBV14|NA
CASSQHASTPLHF
TGTGCCAGCAGCCAACATGCGTCTACACCCCTCCACTTT
>TRBJ1-2|TRBD1|TRBV27|NA
CASSSLGTGGYGYTF
TGTGCCAGCAGTTCCCTCGGGACAGGGGGGTATGGCTACACCTTC
>TRBJ1-2|NA|TRBV7-2|NA
CASSLTPGGVNYGYTF
TGTGCCAGCAGCTTGACCCCTGGGGGCGTAAACTATGGCTACACCTTC
>TRBJ2-6|TRBD2|TRBV7-3|NA
CASSRTSGSSGANVLTF
TGTGCCAGCAGCCGTACTAGCGGGAGTTCCGGGGCCAACGTCCTGACTTTC
>TRBJ2-5|TRBD1|TRBV11-2|NA
CASSLVTGGYETQYF
TGTGCCAGCAGCCTCGTGACAGGGGGTTATGAGACCCAGTACTTC
>TRBJ2-1|NA|TRBV5-6|NA
CASSPGIARFYNEQFF
TGTGCCAGCAGCCCAGGTATAGCGAGATTCTACAATGAGCAGTTCTTC
>TRBJ1-5|NA|TRBV19|NA
CASSMIGQQDSNQPQHF
TGTGCCAGTAGTATGATAGGACAGCAAGATAGCAATCAGCCCCAGCATTTT
>TRBJ2-7|TRBD2|TRBV4-1|NA
CASSQDPGLAGPAYEQYF
TGCGCCAGCAGCCAAGATCCGGGACTAGCGGGACCTGCCTACGAGCAGTACTTC
>TRBJ2-1|NA|TRBV27|NA
CASSFHDSAGEQFF
TGTGCCAGCAGTTTCCATGACAGCGCCGGTGAGCAGTTCTTC
>TRBJ2-7|TRBD1|TRBV28|NA
CASSSGQGLGEQYF
TGTGCCAGCAGCTCCGGACAGGGACTTGGCGAGCAGTACTTC
>TRBJ2-7|TRBD2|TRBV6-5|NA
CASDLGGSGAYEQYF
TGTGCCAGCGACCTCGGTGGTAGCGGGGCCTACGAGCAGTACTTC
>TRBJ1-6|TRBD1|TRBV3-1/TRBV3-2|NA
CASSTYPTDRHNNSPLHF
TGTGCCAGCAGCACCTACCCCACGGACAGGCACAATAATTCACCCCTCCACTTT
>TRBJ2-1|TRBD2|TRBV27|NA
CAIRSGGVSYNEQFF
TGTGCCATCAGATCCGGGGGGGTGTCCTACAATGAGCAGTTCTTC
>TRBJ1-4|TRBD1|TRBV7-6|NA
CASSTRQGGKLFF
TGTGCCAGCAGCACAAGACAGGGGGGGAAACTGTTTTTT
>TRBJ1-2|TRBD1|TRBV7-2|NA
CASSNGQGYGYTF
TGTGCCAGCAGCAACGGACAGGGCTATGGCTACACCTTC
>TRBJ1-4|TRBD1|TRBV30|NA
CAWSQGQHNEKLFF
TGTGCCTGGAGTCAGGGACAGCATAATGAAAAACTGTTTTTT
>TRBJ1-2|NA|TRBV29-1|NA
CSVGSRGTPTNYGYTF
TGCAGCGTTGGGAGCCGGGGGACCCCCACTAACTATGGCTACACCTTC